This T cell receptor beta chain was observed in a study of Tregs in tolerant kidney transplant recipients. Deletions cut 1 base from V and 2 bases from J, with 12 bases between. Germline V lookup: CDR1 LGHNA, CDR2 YNFKEQ. This CDR3 region has 16 residues. After roughly six days with irradiated graft donor PBMCs, CFSE-labeled recipient PBMCs were FACS-sorted. Profiling relied on immunoSEQ multiplex PCR, and the TCRdb table lists in-frame clones only, not all of them. The sample yields 2,500 to 3,000 clones, of which the top ten take up 7.9%. A note on this clone: The antigen remains unidentified. The read stops 3 residues short of the end of the CDR3; the missing end is completed from the germline J gene.

V and J are TRBV4-2 and TRBJ2-1; TRBD2 is a possible D gene (6 bases). The material sequenced was CD8+ T cells from blood cultured with allogeneic cells, taken before the transplant. This TCR derives from a human patient who received a combined kidney and bone marrow transplant. The covered CDR3 bases are TGTGCCAGCAGCCAAGTTTTAGCGGAACCCTACAATGAG. This sequence encodes CASSQVLAEPYNE. The complete CDR3 protein is CASSQVLAEPYNEQFF.